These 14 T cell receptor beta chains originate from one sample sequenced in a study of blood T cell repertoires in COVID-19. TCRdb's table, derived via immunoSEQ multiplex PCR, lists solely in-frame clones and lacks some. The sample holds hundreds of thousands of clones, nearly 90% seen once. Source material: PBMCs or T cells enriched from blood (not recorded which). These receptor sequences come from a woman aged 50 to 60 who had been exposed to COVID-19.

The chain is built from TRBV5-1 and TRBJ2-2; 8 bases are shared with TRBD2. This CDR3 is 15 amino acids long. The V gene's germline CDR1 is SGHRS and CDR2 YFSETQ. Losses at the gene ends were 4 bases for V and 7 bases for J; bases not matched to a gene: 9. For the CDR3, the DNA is TGCGCCAGCAGCCCCAGCGGGGGAGCGGGCGGGGAGCTGTTTTTT. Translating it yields CASSPSGGAGGELFF.

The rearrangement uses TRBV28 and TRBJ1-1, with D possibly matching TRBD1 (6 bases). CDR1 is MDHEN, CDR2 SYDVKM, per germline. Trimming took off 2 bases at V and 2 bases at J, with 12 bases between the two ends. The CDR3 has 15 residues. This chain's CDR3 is CASSLGGGANTEAFF. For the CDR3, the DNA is TGTGCCAGCAGTTTAGGGGGGGGCGCAAACACTGAAGCTTTCTTT.

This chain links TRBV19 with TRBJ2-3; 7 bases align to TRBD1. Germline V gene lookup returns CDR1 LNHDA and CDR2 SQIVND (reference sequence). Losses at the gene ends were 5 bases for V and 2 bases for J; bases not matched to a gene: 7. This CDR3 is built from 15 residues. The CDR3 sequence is CASSSGQTFTDTQYF. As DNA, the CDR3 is TGTGCCAGTAGTTCGGGACAGACCTTCACAGATACGCAGTATTTT.

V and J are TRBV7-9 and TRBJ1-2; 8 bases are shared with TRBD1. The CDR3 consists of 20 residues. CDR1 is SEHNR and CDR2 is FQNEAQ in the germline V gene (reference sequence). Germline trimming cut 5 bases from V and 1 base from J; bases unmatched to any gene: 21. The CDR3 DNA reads TGTGCCAGCAGCACAGAGAGAGGGGTCGGACAGGGATTTATTAACTATGGCTACACCTTC. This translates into CASSTERGVGQGFINYGYTF.

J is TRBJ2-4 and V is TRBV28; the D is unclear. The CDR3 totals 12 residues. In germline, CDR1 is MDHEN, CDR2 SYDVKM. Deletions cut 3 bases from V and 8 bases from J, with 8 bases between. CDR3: CASSFRLDIQYF. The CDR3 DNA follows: TGTGCCAGCAGTTTCAGGTTGGACATTCAGTACTTC.

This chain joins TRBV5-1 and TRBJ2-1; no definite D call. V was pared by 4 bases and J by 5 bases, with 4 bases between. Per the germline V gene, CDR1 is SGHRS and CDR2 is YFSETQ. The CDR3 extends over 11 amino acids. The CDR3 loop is CASSVNNEQFF. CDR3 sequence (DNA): TGCGCCAGCAGCGTTAACAATGAGCAGTTCTTC.

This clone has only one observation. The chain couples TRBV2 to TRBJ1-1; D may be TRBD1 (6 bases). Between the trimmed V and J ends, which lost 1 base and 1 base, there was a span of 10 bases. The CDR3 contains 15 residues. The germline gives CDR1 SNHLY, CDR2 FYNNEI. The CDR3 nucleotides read TGTGCCAGCAGTGAAGAGCGGACAGCGAACACTGAAGCTTTCTTT. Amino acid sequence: CASSEERTANTEAFF.

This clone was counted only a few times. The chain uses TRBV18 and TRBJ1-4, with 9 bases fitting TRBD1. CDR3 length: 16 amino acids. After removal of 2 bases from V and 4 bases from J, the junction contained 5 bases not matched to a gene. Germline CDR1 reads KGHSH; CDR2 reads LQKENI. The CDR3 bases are TGTGCCAGCTCACCATTCACAGGGGGCGTTAATGAAAAACTGTTTTTT. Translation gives CASSPFTGGVNEKLFF. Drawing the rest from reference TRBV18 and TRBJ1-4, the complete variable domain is NAGVMQNPRHLVRRRGQEARLRCSPMKGHSHVYWYRQLPEEGLKFMVYLQKENIIDESGMPKERFSAEFPKEGPSILRIQQVVRGDSAAYFCASSPFTGGVNEKLFFGSGTQLSVL.

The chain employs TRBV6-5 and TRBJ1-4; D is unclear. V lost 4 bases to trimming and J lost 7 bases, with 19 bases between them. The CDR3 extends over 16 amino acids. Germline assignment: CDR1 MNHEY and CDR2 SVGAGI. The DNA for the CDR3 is TGTGCCAGCAGTTCACCAGAGGGCTTCCGAAGTGAAAAACTGTTTTTT. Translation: CASSSPEGFRSEKLFF.

CDR3 bases: TGTGCCAGCAGCCCCCGACTAGCGGGGGGCTTTTCTGGGGAGCAGTACTTC. It is translated as CASSPRLAGGFSGEQYF. This rearrangement joins TRBV28 to TRBJ2-7; TRBD2 aligns across 13 bases. V was pared by 6 bases and J by 7 bases, with 15 bases of the junction left unmatched. The CDR3 consists of 17 residues. The germline V gene encodes CDR1 MDHEN and CDR2 SYDVKM.

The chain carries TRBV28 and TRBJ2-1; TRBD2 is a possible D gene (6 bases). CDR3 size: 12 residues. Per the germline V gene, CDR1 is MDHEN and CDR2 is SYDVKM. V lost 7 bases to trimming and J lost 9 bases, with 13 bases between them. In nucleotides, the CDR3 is TGTGCCAGCAATGGGGGGTATGGTGAGCAGTTCTTC. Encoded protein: CASNGGYGEQFF.

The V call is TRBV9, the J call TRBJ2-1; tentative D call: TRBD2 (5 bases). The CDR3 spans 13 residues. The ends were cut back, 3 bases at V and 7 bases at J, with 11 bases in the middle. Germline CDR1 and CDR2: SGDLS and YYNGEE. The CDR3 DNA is TGTGCCAGCAGCGCCCCACGGGATAATGAGCAGTTCTTC. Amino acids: CASSAPRDNEQFF.

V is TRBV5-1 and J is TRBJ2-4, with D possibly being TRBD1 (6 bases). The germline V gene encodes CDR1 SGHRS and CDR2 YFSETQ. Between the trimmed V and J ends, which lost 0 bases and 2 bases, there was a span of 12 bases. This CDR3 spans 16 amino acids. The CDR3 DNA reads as TGCGCCAGCAGCTTGGTGGCAGGGGTTACCAAAAACATTCAGTACTTC. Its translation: CASSLVAGVTKNIQYF. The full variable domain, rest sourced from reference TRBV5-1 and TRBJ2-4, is KAGVTQTPRYLIKTRGQQVTLSCSPISGHRSVSWYQQTPGQGLQFLFEYFSETQRNKGNFPGRFSGRQFSNSRSEMNVSTLELGDSALYLCASSLVAGVTKNIQYFGAGTRLSVL.

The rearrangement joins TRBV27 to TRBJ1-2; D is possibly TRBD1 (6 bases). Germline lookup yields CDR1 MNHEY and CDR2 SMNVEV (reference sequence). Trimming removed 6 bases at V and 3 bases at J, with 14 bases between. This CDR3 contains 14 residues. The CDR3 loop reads CASRLTGVDYGYTF. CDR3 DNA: TGTGCCAGCAGACTGACAGGCGTGGACTATGGCTACACCTTC.